This entry features one T cell receptor beta chain sequence. What it recognizes is unknown. The sample is drawn from a study of T cell repertoires in cytomegalovirus infection. Study findings and constraints: People with CMV and the relevant HLA were identified by cumulative public TCR beta family frequency.

TCRdb analysed the reads with MiXCR anew, one entry per CDR3 protein. The sample has 150,000 or so distinct CDR3 sequences; roughly 17% are singletons. With 1 base clipped from V and 8 bases from J, the junction kept 2 bases outside the gene matches. Looked up from germline, CDR1 is SGHVS and CDR2 is FQNEAQ. The length of the CDR3 is 14 residues. The chain recombines TRBV7-8 with TRBJ1-4; TRBD1 aligns across 9 bases. The sample consisted of CD8+ T cells from PBMCs. The receptor comes from a human donor in good health (CMV status not recorded). Some clones in this sample may be carry-over from other donors' samples. CDR3 sequence reads: CASSLGTGVEKLFF. CDR3 nucleotide sequence: TGTGCCAGCAGCTTAGGGACAGGGGTGGAAAAACTGTTTTTT.